This TCR beta chain was captured by sequencing in a study of T-cell memory formation after mild COVID-19. This clonotype came up a few times. One end of the junction varies from germline; a read error may be responsible. In TCRdb, the 5' RACE reads were re-called with MiXCR into one record per CDR3 protein. The sample contains hundreds of thousands of distinct CDR3 sequences, around 16% of which appear only once. The source material was PBMCs or a T cell subset sorted from them (not recorded which). The sequence came from an adult woman who had mild COVID-19 (a few samples of this study predate the infection). Cell type and time point are not known.

The CDR3 is CQTGRGIRTEAFF. Written as DNA, the CDR3 is TGCCAGACAGGGAGAGGGATAAGGACTGAAGCTTTCTTT. The chain joins TRBV28 to TRBJ1-1; 7 nucleotides agree with TRBD1. Germline V gene lookup returns CDR1 MDHEN and CDR2 SYDVKM. The CDR3 covers 13 residues.